What follows are 24 T cell receptor beta chains derived from one specimen sequenced in a study of early T cells in non-severe SARS-CoV-2 infection. TCRdb re-analysed the 5' RACE reads in MiXCR, keeping a single row per CDR3 protein. The repertoire holds 56,000 or so distinct CDR3 sequences, with under 8.5% as singletons. The sample consisted of whole blood. The receptors shown here come from an adult who was a healthcare worker with PCR-confirmed SARS-CoV-2 infection or an uninfected control (not recorded which).

This clonotype was counted at least ten times. The chain has TRBV10-3 and TRBJ2-3; a weak D match, TRBD2 (6 bases). The germline CDR1 and CDR2 sequences are ENHRY and SYGVKD. The CDR3 is made up of 17 amino acids. V gave up 6 bases and J gave up 2 bases, with 21 bases separating them. The DNA for the CDR3 is TGTGCCATCAGGGTTGGAGGTAGCGGCCGGGACACAGATACGCAGTATTTT. Protein product: CAIRVGGSGRDTDTQYF.

The chain employs TRBV4-1 and TRBJ2-6; TRBD1 aligns across 8 bases. The CDR3 sequence is 18 residues long. Germline V gives CDR1 MGHRA, CDR2 YSYEKL. V lost 1 base to trimming and J lost 0 bases; unmatched junction nucleotides: 5. The CDR3: CASSQGGRGRSGANVLTF. The DNA for the CDR3 is TGCGCCAGCAGCCAAGGTGGCAGGGGGCGCTCTGGGGCCAACGTCCTGACTTTC.

This clonotype was detected many times. The V and J genes are TRBV5-1 and TRBJ2-7, with TRBD1 as a possible D gene (6 bases). The germline V gene encodes CDR1 SGHRS and CDR2 YFSETQ. Trimming pared 6 bases from V and 8 bases from J, leaving 15 bases between. The CDR3 totals 12 residues. The CDR3 DNA reads TGCGCCAGCACGGGACAAGCCCGGAAGCAGTACTTC. This encodes CASTGQARKQYF.

This clonotype was counted a few times. This chain connects TRBV28 to TRBJ2-7; D may correspond to TRBD1 or TRBD2 (5 bases each). Germline V gives CDR1 MDHEN, CDR2 SYDVKM. The ends were cut back, 5 bases at V and 5 bases at J, with 10 bases in the middle. CDR3 length: 12 amino acids. The CDR3 region is CASSGGANEQYF. The CDR3 DNA sequence: TGTGCCAGCAGTGGGGGAGCAAACGAGCAGTACTTC.

The gene calls are TRBV3-1 and TRBJ2-7; D possibly corresponds to TRBD2 (6 bases). V lost 1 base and J 4 bases, leaving 11 bases between the germline ends. The CDR3 has 14 amino acids. Germline V gene data show CDR1 as LGHDT and CDR2 as YNNKEL (reference sequence). The CDR3 sequence is CASSQGLAPYEQYF. In nucleotides, the CDR3 is TGTGCCAGCAGCCAAGGGCTAGCGCCTTACGAGCAGTACTTC.

This clonotype was found many times. The genes are TRBV7-9 and TRBJ1-1; D is perhaps TRBD1 (5 bases). Trimming stripped 1 base from V and 3 bases from J, with 9 bases between. Per the germline V gene, CDR1 is SEHNR and CDR2 is FQNEAQ (reference sequence). The CDR3 runs to 14 residues. The DNA of the CDR3 is TGTGCCAGCAGCTTAGTCGTGGGGGACACTGAAGCTTTCTTT. Translation: CASSLVVGDTEAFF.

This clonotype was seen repeatedly, ten times or more. The genes are TRBV11-2 and TRBJ2-6; D is unclear. Germline V CDR1 and CDR2: SGHAT, FQNNGV. Between the trimmed V and J ends, which lost 3 bases and 4 bases, there was a span of 7 bases. This CDR3 has 14 residues. The CDR3 sequence is CASSLIFGANVLTF. CDR3 DNA sequence: TGTGCCAGCAGCTTGATTTTCGGGGCCAACGTCCTGACTTTC.

This chain connects TRBV18 to TRBJ1-1; 11 bases are a match to TRBD1. V shed 8 bases and J 5 bases; nucleotides not matched to a gene: 1. This CDR3 is built from 12 residues. In germline, CDR1 is KGHSH, CDR2 LQKENI. The CDR3 reads CASGQGATEAFF. The CDR3 nucleotides read TGTGCCAGCGGACAGGGGGCGACTGAAGCTTTCTTT. Combining the CDR3 with reference TRBV18 and TRBJ1-1 gives the whole variable domain NAGVMQNPRHLVRRRGQEARLRCSPMKGHSHVYWYRQLPEEGLKFMVYLQKENIIDESGMPKERFSAEFPKEGPSILRIQQVVRGDSAAYFCASGQGATEAFFGQGTRLTVV.

This clonotype was observed at least ten times. The germline gene is not matched at one end of the junction; a read error may be the cause. V and J are TRBV7-2 and TRBJ1-5; D is possibly TRBD1 (5 bases). CDR1 is SGHTA and CDR2 is FQGNSA in the germline V gene. This CDR3 contains 14 residues. CDR3 nucleotide sequence: TGTGCCAGCAGCCCGGGACCCAATAATCAACCCCAGCATTTT. This translates into CASSPGPNNQPQHF.

This clonotype appeared a single time. The chain joins TRBV11-1 to TRBJ2-1; 11 bases are shared with TRBD2. The CDR3 loop spans 18 amino acids. Per the germline V gene, CDR1 is SGHAT and CDR2 is FQDESV (reference sequence). V dropped 3 bases and J dropped 6; count of bases not matched to a gene: 13. CDR3 protein: CASSLVLTSGSRRNEQFF. In nucleotides, the CDR3 is TGTGCCAGCAGCTTGGTTTTAACTAGCGGGAGTAGGCGCAATGAGCAGTTCTTC. Combining the CDR3 with reference TRBV11-1 and TRBJ2-1 gives the whole variable domain EAEVAQSPRYKITEKSQAVAFWCDPISGHATLYWYRQILGQGPELLVQFQDESVVDDSQLPKDRFSAERLKGVDSTLKIQPAELGDSAMYLCASSLVLTSGSRRNEQFFGPGTRLTVL.

This clonotype was seen many times. This chain uses TRBV6-4 with TRBJ1-2; perhaps TRBD1 as D (6 bases). The ends were cut back, 6 bases at V and 6 bases at J, with 17 bases in the middle. Germline CDR1 is MRHNA and CDR2 is SNTAGT. The CDR3 length is 14 residues. The CDR3 sequence: CASSHSSGVNGYTF. CDR3 DNA: TGTGCCAGCAGCCATTCCTCAGGGGTCAATGGCTACACCTTC.

The CDR3 DNA follows: TGCGCCAGCAGGACGGGACCCCTAACCGGGGAGCTGTTTTTT. Translated, it gives CASRTGPLTGELFF. The chain couples TRBV4-1 to TRBJ2-2; D is tentatively TRBD1 or TRBD2 (5 bases each). The CDR3 totals 14 residues. Germline CDR1 MGHRA, CDR2 YSYEKL. V was clipped by 6 bases and J by 5 bases, with 13 bases between them.

This clonotype was detected a few times. This chain connects TRBV18 to TRBJ1-2; 7 bases are shared with TRBD1. Germline-derived CDR1 and CDR2 are KGHSH and LQKENI. The trim removed 2 bases at V and 4 bases at J, leaving 7 bases unmatched. The CDR3 is 15 residues long. CDR3 in amino acids: CASSPGTAGGYGYTF. The CDR3 DNA is TGTGCCAGCTCACCAGGGACAGCGGGTGGCTATGGCTACACCTTC.

This clonotype was seen repeatedly, ten times or more. The genes are TRBV25-1 and TRBJ2-7; possibly TRBD2 for D (6 bases). V lost 1 base, J lost 3 bases, and 10 bases lay in between. The CDR3 sequence is 14 residues long. The germline gives CDR1 MGHDK, CDR2 SYGVNS. CDR3 in amino acids: CASSESNSGYEQYF. For the CDR3, the DNA is TGTGCCAGCAGTGAATCGAATAGCGGCTACGAGCAGTACTTC.

Many counts were recorded for this clonotype. The V call is TRBV5-1, the J call TRBJ2-2, with D possibly TRBD1 on 5 matching bases. Germline-derived CDR1 and CDR2 are SGHRS and YFSETQ. This CDR3 comprises 15 residues. Trimming stripped 0 bases from V and 2 bases from J, with 8 bases between. The CDR3 sequence: CASSLEDTNTGELFF. The CDR3 DNA follows: TGCGCCAGCAGCTTGGAGGACACCAACACCGGGGAGCTGTTTTTT.

This chain joins TRBV6-1 and TRBJ2-7; D is possibly TRBD1 (5 bases). The V end was cut by 0 bases, the J end by 0 bases, with 6 bases between. The CDR3 runs 14 residues. Per the germline V gene, CDR1 is MNHNS and CDR2 is SASEGT. CDR3 DNA: TGTGCCAGCAGTGAAGCAGACAGCTCCTACGAGCAGTACTTC. It encodes CASSEADSSYEQYF.

This clonotype has only a few counts. The V call is TRBV19, the J call TRBJ2-5, with 11 bases matching TRBD1. The CDR3 is 17 amino acids. Germline CDR1 LNHDA, CDR2 SQIVND (reference sequence). J was trimmed by 2 bases and V by 10 bases; bases with no gene match: 15. The CDR3 coding sequence is TGTGCCACCTCGGCGGCTCGGCGGGACAGGGGGCAAGAGACCCAGTACTTC. The encoded protein is CATSAARRDRGQETQYF.

Many counts were recorded for this clonotype. The chain recombines TRBV3-1 with TRBJ2-7; D unclear. Per germline, CDR1 LGHDT and CDR2 YNNKEL (reference sequence). With 3 bases removed from V and 0 bases from J, the gap between germline ends came to 0 bases. The length of the CDR3 is 11 residues. DNA for the CDR3: TGTGCCAGCAGCCACTCCTACGAGCAGTACTTC. Translated: CASSHSYEQYF.

This clonotype was seen repeatedly, ten times or more. The rearrangement links TRBV6-5 to TRBJ2-1; 12 bases fit TRBD2. The CDR3 covers 15 residues. The V segment lost 2 bases and the J segment 9 bases; nucleotides outside the gene matches: 5. CDR1 and CDR2 from the germline V gene are MNHEY and SVGAGI. The CDR3 is CASSYVLAGGGEQFF. CDR3 nucleotide sequence: TGTGCCAGCAGTTACGTTCTAGCGGGAGGGGGTGAGCAGTTCTTC.

This clonotype is judged medium-sized (0.01 to 0.1%). The chain joins TRBV25-1 to TRBJ2-7; TRBD1 might be the D (6 bases). Trimming stripped 4 bases from V and 0 bases from J, with 13 bases between. Germline V gene lookup returns CDR1 MGHDK and CDR2 SYGVNS. This CDR3 has 15 amino acids. CDR3 sequence reads: CASSATGTHSYEQYF. DNA of the CDR3: TGTGCCAGCAGTGCCACAGGGACCCACTCCTACGAGCAGTACTTC.

The genes are TRBV7-2 and TRBJ2-7, with 14 bases lining up with TRBD2. Germline-derived CDR1 and CDR2 are SGHTA and FQGNSA. Trimming took 4 bases from V and 5 from J; bases not matched to a gene: 10. This CDR3 comprises 17 residues. CDR3 region: CASSSILGGLAGDEQYF. As DNA, the CDR3 is TGTGCCAGCAGCTCAATATTGGGGGGACTAGCGGGAGACGAGCAGTACTTC.

This clonotype came up many times. The chain carries TRBV6-4 and TRBJ2-1, with no clear D. Trimming took off 4 bases at V and 5 bases at J, with 12 bases between the two ends. This CDR3 is built from 14 residues. Germline loops: CDR1 MRHNA, CDR2 SNTAGT. The CDR3 DNA follows: TGTGCCAGCAGTGCTGTCTCTACCCACAATGAGCAGTTCTTC. Translation: CASSAVSTHNEQFF.

The genes are TRBV11-2 and TRBJ1-1, with D perhaps TRBD1 (5 bases). V gave up 3 bases and J gave up 1 base, with 21 bases separating them. Per the germline V gene, CDR1 is SGHAT and CDR2 is FQNNGV. The CDR3 runs 18 residues. This chain's CDR3 is CASSFFPYPGAGNTEAFF. CDR3 bases: TGTGCCAGCAGCTTCTTCCCCTATCCCGGGGCGGGGAACACTGAAGCTTTCTTT.

This clonotype was seen more than once but under ten times. The chain combines TRBV12-3 or TRBV12-4 with TRBJ2-3, with 7 nucleotides matching TRBD1. This CDR3 region has 15 residues. The V segment lost 3 bases and the J segment 4 bases; nucleotides outside the gene matches: 7. CDR3 nucleotide sequence: TGTGCCAGCAGTTTTCGGCAGGGGGTGTCAGATACGCAGTATTTT. This codes for CASSFRQGVSDTQYF.